Each of the 8 T cell receptor beta chains below was sequenced from the same sample in a study of blood T cells in healthy people across ages. Combining a sample-barcoded 5' primer with a J-beta primer mix, a second PCR ran for 7 to 11 cycles. Via MiXCR, TCRdb re-called the 5' RACE reads, giving one row per CDR3 protein. The sample records 1.4 million to 1.5 million distinct CDR3 sequences, approximately 40% being singletons. The sequencing sample was made of blood. Every receptor here comes from a woman in her late teens or twenties in good health.

In its sample, this clonotype was seen a few times. The V and J genes are TRBV4-1 and TRBJ2-1, with unresolved D. Germline CDR1 MGHRA, CDR2 YSYEKL. The germline V and J ends were trimmed by 0 bases and 9 bases, with 9 bases remaining between them. The CDR3 has 13 residues. CDR3 sequence (DNA): TGCGCCAGCAGCCAAGATTCAGAGATTGAGCAGTTCTTC. Its translation: CASSQDSEIEQFF.

The V gene is TRBV18, the J gene TRBJ2-7; D remains ambiguous. The CDR3 has 13 residues. V lost 5 bases and J 2 bases, leaving 10 bases between the germline ends. Germline lookup yields CDR1 KGHSH and CDR2 LQKENI. The CDR3 coding sequence is TGTGCCAGCTCAAACAGCGAAACCTACGAGCAGTACTTC. Amino acid sequence: CASSNSETYEQYF. Drawing the rest from reference TRBV18 and TRBJ2-7, the complete variable domain is NAGVMQNPRHLVRRRGQEARLRCSPMKGHSHVYWYRQLPEEGLKFMVYLQKENIIDESGMPKERFSAEFPKEGPSILRIQQVVRGDSAAYFCASSNSETYEQYFGPGTRLTVT.

This clonotype has more than one count but fewer than ten. This chain connects TRBV20-1 to TRBJ2-6; D may be TRBD2 (5 bases). Trimming shortened V by 3 bases and J by 3 bases, and 9 bases separated the two germline ends. The CDR3 has 14 amino acids. The V gene's germline CDR1 is DFQATT and CDR2 SNEGSKA (reference sequence). CDR3 sequence reads: CSASKEVGANVLTF. The CDR3 bases are TGCAGTGCTAGTAAGGAGGTTGGGGCCAACGTCCTGACTTTC.

V usage is TRBV7-9 and J usage is TRBJ2-7; D may be TRBD1 or TRBD2 (5 bases each). Trimming pared 3 bases from V and 5 bases from J, leaving 8 bases between. This CDR3 has 12 amino acids. In germline, CDR1 is SEHNR, CDR2 FQNEAQ (reference sequence). CDR3 DNA sequence: TGTGCCAGCAGCTTCCGGGACGACGAGCAGTACTTC. Its translation is CASSFRDDEQYF.

V is TRBV20-1 and J is TRBJ2-7; the D gene is possibly TRBD1 (6 bases). Trimming took 4 bases from V and 2 from J, leaving 12 bases between them. Germline V gene lookup returns CDR1 DFQATT and CDR2 SNEGSKA (reference sequence). The CDR3 extends over 13 amino acids. CDR3 protein: CSATTGSPYEQYF. CDR3 DNA sequence: TGCAGTGCTACTACAGGGTCTCCCTACGAGCAGTACTTC.

Only a few counts were recorded for this clonotype. The chain recombines TRBV7-2 with TRBJ2-5; 7 bases align to TRBD2. V shed 10 bases, J shed 7 bases, and the junction held 18 bases outside the gene matches. The V gene's germline CDR1 is SGHTA and CDR2 FQGNSA. The CDR3 sequence is 15 residues long. CDR3: CATIKRGTSGGTQYF. Written as DNA, the CDR3 is TGTGCCACTATCAAACGGGGTACCTCGGGAGGGACCCAGTACTTC.

There are a few counts of this clonotype. This chain links TRBV27 with TRBJ2-3, with 8 bases lining up with TRBD2. Trimming took 3 bases from V and 6 from J; bases not matched to a gene: 11. The germline V gene encodes CDR1 MNHEY and CDR2 SMNVEV (reference sequence). The CDR3 length is 16 residues. The CDR3 protein is CASSFRGGLLGDTQYF. The CDR3 DNA sequence: TGTGCCAGCAGTTTCCGGGGGGGCTTGCTGGGGGATACGCAGTATTTT.

This sequence joins TRBV4-1 and TRBJ1-5; D remains unclear. The ends were cut back, 4 bases at V and 7 bases at J, with 20 bases in the middle. The CDR3 runs 16 residues. Germline CDR1 reads MGHRA; CDR2 reads YSYEKL. CDR3 sequence (DNA): TGCGCCAGCAGCCTAATCATCACAACGGGGAACCAGCCCCAGCATTTT. Amino acids: CASSLIITTGNQPQHF.